This paragraph reports one TCR beta chain. CDR3 size: 15 residues. CDR1 and CDR2 from the germline V gene are MNHEY and SMNVEV (reference sequence). V lost 8 bases and J 9 bases, leaving 23 bases between the germline ends. This sample's time point: patch test 1, 2 weeks after DPC sensitization. Documented treatment: therapeutic diphenylcyclopropenone sensitization with weekly scalp DPC. Alopecia patients between 18 and 70 years old and suitable for DPC were used as donors. From the RACE reads, TCRdb called clonotypes with MiXCR, one entry per CDR3 protein. Of roughly 180,000 distinct CDR3 sequences listed, about 20% are singletons. The source of the sample is a study of human T cells and chemical hapten exposure. Across the study: Chiefly women, the patients showed alopecia areata, totalis or universalis.

The chain uses TRBV27 and TRBJ2-1, with D maybe TRBD2 (6 bases). The sample in question was whole blood, obtained in connection with sensitization to the hapten diphenylcyclopropenone (DPC). This receptor was obtained from a woman in her forties or fifties with alopecia areata. Some clones in this sample may be carry-over from other donors' samples. This CDR3 is CASQSNFGGEGEQFF. The CDR3, as DNA: TGTGCCAGCCAATCCAATTTCGGGGGAGAGGGTGAGCAGTTCTTC.